This entry features one TCR beta chain sequence. Its target is unknown. The V gene end was trimmed by 4 bases and the J gene end by 0 bases; junction bases not matched to a gene: 3. The V gene's germline CDR1 is SGHRS and CDR2 YFSETQ. The CDR3 sequence is 15 residues long. Sequencing was performed with immunoSEQ multiplex PCR; in TCRdb, only in-frame clones are kept and a portion is missing. The data hold around 95,000 clones, with 80% to 95% observed a single time. This sample stems from a study of OX40 agonist ivuxolimab in advanced cancers. Study at large: Ivuxolimab doses were 0.01, 0.1, 0.3, 1.5, 3 or 10 mg/kg every 2 weeks. Findings and limits, study-wide: There was clonal expansion of CD4+ and CD8+ blood T cells by week 6 at 0.1 to 3.0 mg/kg.

The chain has TRBV5-1 and TRBJ2-5; 10 bases are a match to TRBD2. The TCR originated in an adult with an advanced solid tumor such as melanoma, head and neck, liver or kidney cancer. Sequenced here: CD4+ or CD8+ T cells sorted from blood, sampled in a trial of the OX40 agonist ivuxolimab. CDR3 sequence reads: CASSVLAGDQETQYF. The CDR3 DNA sequence: TGCGCCAGCAGCGTCCTAGCGGGAGACCAAGAGACCCAGTACTTC.